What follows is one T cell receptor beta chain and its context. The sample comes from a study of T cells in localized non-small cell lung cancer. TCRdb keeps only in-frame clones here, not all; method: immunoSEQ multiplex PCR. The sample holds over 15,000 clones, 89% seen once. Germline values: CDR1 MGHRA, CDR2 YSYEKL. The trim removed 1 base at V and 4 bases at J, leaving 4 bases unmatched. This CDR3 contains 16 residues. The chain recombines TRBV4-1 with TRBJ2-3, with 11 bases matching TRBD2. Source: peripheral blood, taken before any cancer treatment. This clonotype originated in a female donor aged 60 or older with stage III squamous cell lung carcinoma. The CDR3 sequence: CASSQGYSGGADTQYF. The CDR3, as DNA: TGCGCCAGCAGCCAAGGGTATAGCGGGGGGGCAGATACGCAGTATTTT.